These 12 T cell receptor beta chains were all obtained from the same sample, sequenced in a study of T cell repertoires in cytomegalovirus infection (dated by TCRdb to between 2017 and 2020). Sequencing instrument: Illumina HiSeq 1500. In TCRdb, the public reads were trimmed at Q25 with fastp and aligned with MiXCR, with productive beta chains retained. One record per CDR3 amino acid sequence lists the most common genes and DNA. Here the sample has approximately 500,000 distinct CDR3 sequences; approximately 15% occur a single time. The ten most abundant clones make up 20% to 30% of the sample. The sequenced sample was CD8+ T cells from PBMCs. The receptors originated from a human donor in good health (CMV status not recorded). Some clones in this sample may be carry-over from other donors' samples.

This sequence joins TRBV28 and TRBJ1-1; D gene ambiguous. The CDR3 consists of 13 residues. Per the germline V gene, CDR1 is MDHEN and CDR2 is SYDVKM. Trimming cost V 2 bases and J 2 bases, with 6 bases left between them. For the CDR3, the DNA is TGTGCCAGCAGTTTAATCCCTAACACTGAAGCTTTCTTT. Translation gives CASSLIPNTEAFF.

J is TRBJ1-1 and V is TRBV27; 7 bases line up with TRBD1. Germline loops: CDR1 MNHEY, CDR2 SMNVEV (reference sequence). This CDR3 spans 14 amino acids. V shed 8 bases and J 0 bases; nucleotides not matched to a gene: 6. DNA for the CDR3: TGTGCCAGCGCTGAAGGGGGCCTGAACACTGAAGCTTTCTTT. It specifies CASAEGGLNTEAFF.

This clonotype was detected only a few times. This rearrangement joins TRBV6-6 to TRBJ2-7, with D possibly matching TRBD2 (6 bases). Trimming left V 8 bases short and J 1 base short, with 18 bases between. CDR3 length: 15 amino acids. Germline V gene lookup returns CDR1 MNHNY and CDR2 SVGAGI (reference sequence). CDR3 sequence: CASLASSGGSYEQYF. In nucleotides, the CDR3 is TGTGCCAGCCTAGCTAGTAGCGGCGGTTCCTACGAGCAGTACTTC.

This clonotype has ten or more counts. The genes are TRBV7-8 and TRBJ1-4; D unresolved. CDR3 length equals 14 residues. Trimming took 6 bases from V and 8 from J, leaving 16 bases between them. CDR1 is SGHVS and CDR2 is FQNEAQ in the germline V gene. CDR3 protein: CASRVGPDEEKLFF. The DNA of the CDR3 is TGTGCCAGCAGGGTGGGCCCAGACGAGGAAAAACTGTTTTTT.

This chain connects TRBV4-1 to TRBJ1-1; no clear D. Germline-derived CDR1 and CDR2 are MGHRA and YSYEKL. Trimming took off 1 base at V and 1 base at J, with 10 bases between the two ends. CDR3 length: 15 amino acids. CDR3 sequence reads: CASSQGRLSNTEAFF. CDR3 nucleotides: TGCGCCAGCAGCCAAGGAAGGCTCTCGAACACTGAAGCTTTCTTT.

This chain links TRBV7-3 with TRBJ2-5; TRBD2 agrees at 9 bases. This CDR3 region has 15 residues. Germline-derived CDR1 and CDR2 are SGHTA and FQGTGA. Trimming took 5 bases from V and 4 from J; bases not matched to a gene: 8. The CDR3 DNA reads as TGTGCCAGCAGCGTGGGACTAGCCAACCCAGAGACCCAGTACTTC. Translated: CASSVGLANPETQYF.

The CDR3 is CASSLVQGRAEAFF. CDR3 DNA sequence: TGTGCCAGCAGCTTAGTCCAGGGTAGGGCTGAAGCTTTCTTT. This chain joins TRBV7-9 and TRBJ1-1; possible D gene TRBD1, 5 bases. The CDR3 length is 14 residues. CDR1 and CDR2 from the germline V gene are SEHNR and FQNEAQ (reference sequence). Trimming removed 1 base from V and 6 bases from J, with 12 bases in between. Looking up the rest from reference TRBV7-9 and TRBJ1-1 gives the full variable domain: DTGVSQNPRHKITKRGQNVTFRCDPISEHNRLYWYRQTLGQGPEFLTYFQNEAQLEKSRLLSDRFSAERPKGSFSTLEIQRTEQGDSAMYLCASSLVQGRAEAFFGQGTRLTVV.

This clonotype came up many times. V is TRBV11-2 and J is TRBJ2-3, with D unclear. Germline CDR1 SGHAT, CDR2 FQNNGV. The ends were cut back, 2 bases at V and 1 base at J, with 10 bases in the middle. This CDR3 has 15 residues. The CDR3 is CASSLSSFRTDTQYF. The DNA for the CDR3 is TGTGCCAGCAGCTTAAGTTCTTTCCGCACAGATACGCAGTATTTT.

This clonotype was seen at least ten times. The V and J genes are TRBV6-1 and TRBJ2-1, with D tentatively TRBD2 (6 bases). This CDR3 has 13 amino acids. Germline V CDR1 and CDR2: MNHNS, SASEGT. The V end lost 6 bases, the J end lost 7 bases, and 13 bases lay between the germline ends. In nucleotides, the CDR3 is TGTGCCAGCAGCGGGGGACGGTTGAATGAGCAGTTCTTC. Translating it yields CASSGGRLNEQFF.

This clonotype was detected ten times or more. V gene TRBV5-4 combines with J gene TRBJ2-3, with 10 bases lining up with TRBD2. The CDR3 spans 17 residues. With 5 bases clipped from V and 4 bases from J, the junction kept 13 bases outside the gene matches. The germline CDR1 and CDR2 sequences are SGHNT and YYREEE (reference sequence). CDR3 nucleotides: TGTGCCAGCAGGATCGGGACTAGCGAGAAATCTGCAGATACGCAGTATTTT. Protein: CASRIGTSEKSADTQYF.

The V and J genes are TRBV15 and TRBJ2-2; 8 positions match TRBD1. Germline-derived CDR1 and CDR2 are LNHNV and YYDKDF (reference sequence). J was trimmed by 6 bases and V by 8 bases; bases with no gene match: 8. The CDR3 length is 14 residues. The CDR3 is CATGDRGGPGELFF. In DNA, the CDR3 is TGTGCCACCGGAGACAGGGGCGGCCCCGGGGAGCTGTTTTTT.

This clonotype was seen a handful of times. The chain links TRBV19 to TRBJ1-1; D not certain. V lost 7 bases and J lost 0, with 18 bases in between. Germline CDR1 reads LNHDA; CDR2 reads SQIVND (reference sequence). This CDR3 region has 16 residues. DNA of the CDR3: TGTGCCAGTACCAAAATCGGACTCGGTTTGAACACTGAAGCTTTCTTT. It is translated as CASTKIGLGLNTEAFF.